The TCR beta chain described here comes from a study of T-cell reconstitution after alpha-beta-depleted transplantation in children. Trimming pared 6 bases from V and 0 bases from J, leaving 15 bases between. CDR3 length: 15 amino acids. This clonotype was observed a few times. The authors prepared the TCRbeta library with unique molecular identifiers. TCRdb recomputed calls from the PCR reads with MiXCR, one row per CDR3 protein. The data hold 350,000 to 400,000 distinct CDR3 sequences, with just over 20% observed a single time. The sequencing here drew on PBMCs from the stem cell graft donor, taken from the stem cell graft. This chain links TRBV12-3 or TRBV12-4 with TRBJ2-7; a possible D gene is TRBD2 (5 bases). This sequence was found in a human donor who donated a stem cell graft to a child with acute myeloid leukemia. CDR3: CASSPEGQSSYEQYF. In nucleotides, the CDR3 is TGTGCCAGCAGCCCCGAGGGCCAGAGCTCCTACGAGCAGTACTTC.